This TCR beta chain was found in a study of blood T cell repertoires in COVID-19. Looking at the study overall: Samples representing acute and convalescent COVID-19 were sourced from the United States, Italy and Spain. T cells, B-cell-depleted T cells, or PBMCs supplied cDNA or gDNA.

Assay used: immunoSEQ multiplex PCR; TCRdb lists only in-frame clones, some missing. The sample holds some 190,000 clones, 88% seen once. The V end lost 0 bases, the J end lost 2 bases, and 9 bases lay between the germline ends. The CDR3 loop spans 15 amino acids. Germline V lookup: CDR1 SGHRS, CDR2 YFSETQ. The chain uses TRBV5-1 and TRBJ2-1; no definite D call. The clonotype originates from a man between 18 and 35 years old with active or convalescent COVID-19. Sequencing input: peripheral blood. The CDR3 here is CASSLGVVPYNEQFF. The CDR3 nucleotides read TGCGCCAGCAGCTTGGGAGTAGTTCCCTACAATGAGCAGTTCTTC.